The T cell receptor beta chain under discussion was sequenced for a study of OX40 agonist ivuxolimab in advanced cancers. Germline CDR1 reads SEHNR; CDR2 reads FQNEAQ (reference sequence). V shed 6 bases, J shed 3 bases, and the junction held 11 bases outside the gene matches. The CDR3 consists of 15 residues. In the case of this clone: The antigen remains undetermined.

Method: immunoSEQ multiplex PCR; TCRdb's copy keeps in-frame clones and lacks some. The sample lists roughly 24,000 clones, approximately 79% occurring once. Broader study findings: Among T cells, CD8+ cells averaged more expanded clones than CD4+ cells. With doses of 0.1 to 3.0 mg/kg, CD4+ and CD8+ blood T cells had undergone clonal expansion by week 6.

The material was CD4+ or CD8+ T cells sorted from blood, obtained in a trial of the OX40 agonist ivuxolimab. The chain is built from TRBV7-9 and TRBJ2-7; 7 bases match TRBD1. The source is an adult with an advanced solid tumor such as melanoma, head and neck, liver or kidney cancer. CDR3 nucleotides: TGTGCCAGCAGTTACTCGCCGGGACAGTTCTACGAGCAGTACTTC. It specifies CASSYSPGQFYEQYF.